This T cell receptor (beta chain) was identified in a study of blood T cell repertoires in COVID-19. As for the study in general: Specimens from acute and convalescent COVID-19 originated in the United States, Italy and Spain. Sample material is recorded as cDNA or gDNA derived from T cells, B-cell-depleted T cells, or PBMCs.

Study processing details: By means of reference gene primer amplification, nucleated cell counts were estimated. Produced via immunoSEQ multiplex PCR; TCRdb's table is partial and in-frame only. V and J calls and clone size are given by that table; D and trimming were obtained from the DNA. The sample has about 13,000 clones; approximately 86% are singletons. The CDR3 spans 20 residues. Germline assignment: CDR1 MNHEY and CDR2 SMNVEV (reference sequence). V lost 0 bases to trimming and J lost 5 bases, with 23 bases between them. The gene calls are TRBV27 and TRBJ2-6; possible D gene TRBD1, 6 bases. The TCR was taken from an elderly man with acute or convalescent COVID-19. Sequenced material: peripheral blood. DNA of the CDR3: TGTGCCAGCAGTTTATCTGTTATTGATAAGGGGGTTAATAGGGCCAACGTCCTGACTTTC. Translating gives CASSLSVIDKGVNRANVLTF. Combining the CDR3 with reference TRBV27 and TRBJ2-6 gives the whole variable domain EAQVTQNPRYLITVTGKKLTVTCSQNMNHEYMSWYRQDPGLGLRQIYYSMNVEVTDKGDVPEGYKVSRKEKRNFPLILESPSPNQTSLYFCASSLSVIDKGVNRANVLTFGAGSRLTVL.